This entry describes one TCR beta chain. Sequencing was performed with immunoSEQ multiplex PCR; in TCRdb, only in-frame clones are kept and a portion is missing. Of 300,000 to 400,000 clones detected, 88% appear once; the ten largest clones hold less than 1.5%. Trimming left V 2 bases short and J 3 bases short, with 14 bases between. This CDR3 comprises 15 residues. Looked up from germline, CDR1 is MNHEY and CDR2 is SVGAGI. This sample was taken from a study of blood T cell repertoires in COVID-19. In the study overall: Samples taken during acute and convalescent COVID-19 were collected in the United States, Italy and Spain.

The sequencing input was PBMCs or T cells enriched from blood (not recorded which). The origin of this receptor is a woman aged 18-29 years who had recovered from COVID-19. The genes are TRBV6-5 and TRBJ2-7; tentative D call: TRBD2 (7 bases). Written as DNA, the CDR3 is TGTGCCAGCAGTTACAAGGAGGGGGGGAGCTACGAGCAGTACTTC. Its translation is CASSYKEGGSYEQYF.